This TCR beta chain was identified during a study of cytomegalovirus exposure and HLA in healthy donors. The PCR ran on 60 Vbeta and 13 Jbeta primers. Profiled with immunoSEQ multiplex PCR; TCRdb holds only in-frame clones, not every one. The profile covers around 90,000 clones, with about four fifths appearing a single time and about 3.1% taken by the ten largest. A remark on this clone: Its antigen is as yet unknown.

General study results and limits: Equally common other TCR beta chains were less clonally expanded than HLA-associated ones, a later analysis found. Under in vitro conditions, three CMV-associated chains were confirmed as specific for CMV antigens.

This CDR3 spans 16 amino acids. Trimming left V 5 bases short and J 0 bases short, with 14 bases between. CDR1 and CDR2 (germline): SGHTA, FQGNSA. The chain combines TRBV7-2 with TRBJ1-3; D might be TRBD1 (6 bases). The clonotype comes from a male donor in good health and CMV-seropositive. What was sequenced was PBMCs. CDR3 loop: CASSVSRDTSGNTIYF. Here the CDR3 DNA reads TGTGCCAGCAGCGTGTCCCGGGACACCTCTGGAAACACCATATATTTT.